What follows is one T cell receptor (beta chain) and its context. This clonotype was recorded many times. What antigen it recognizes has not been identified. Per-nucleotide qualities are absent, and no much larger clonotype sits a single base away. Amplification of TCR beta CDR3 regions was carried out from RNA transcripts. For the first round of RT-PCR on the TCR CDR3, the HTBI primer set was used together with the Qiagen OneStep RT-PCR kit. A second multiplex PCR round built the libraries, followed by size selection and purification. The libraries were sequenced on an Illumina HiSeq2000 using paired-end 100 bp reads. In the original analysis: Raw data were processed with SOAPnuke, discarding reads with adapters, uncalled bases, mean Phred below 15, or no exact constant-primer or identifier match. High-quality paired reads were merged with COPE v1.2.5, and unique nucleotide sequences were defined as clonotypes. MiTCR v1.1 was used to align the clonotypes against IMGT TRBV, TRBD and TRBJ reference segments. Analysis was restricted to V-J combinations with a frequency above 0.0001, which covered roughly 99% of repertoires. A TCS score was defined as the ratio of F50 (clonal expansion) to E x V (chaos), with BLOSUM62-based TCRdist applied between CDR3 peptides within each V-J. Welch's t-statistics and random forest reduced 514 V-J features to 13, which were used in a naive Bayes classifier (R e1071). TCRdb itself trimmed the public reads at Q25 with fastp, ran MiXCR and retained productive beta chains. CDR3 protein sequences are deduplicated, and each keeps its most common genes and DNA. The V and J calls were not made by the authors but by TCRdb's processing. The sample contains 300,000 to 450,000 distinct CDR3 sequences, around 14% of them found a single time. The biggest ten clones account for over 8.5% of the sample.

This specimen belongs to a study of T cells in Graves' hyperthyroidism and ophthalmopathy (dated by TCRdb to 2018 to 2020). General notes on the study: Peripheral blood samples were taken at the time of initial diagnosis, prior to any treatment. Thyroid tissue and blood T-cell repertoires from roughly 6 Graves' hyperthyroidism patients were also compared in the study. After sampling, hyperthyroidism patients received methimazole starting at 30 mg daily, and ophthalmopathy patients received high-dose intravenous methylprednisolone. The 100 discovery patients were randomly split 7:3 into training and test sets. Prospective prediction of ophthalmopathy was tested in an independent validation cohort consisting of roughly 20 hyperthyroidism patients and approximately 16 patients who later progressed to ophthalmopathy. To identify TCR V-J signatures that set the groups apart, the researchers used a discovery cohort of about a hundred patients, made up of around 40 with Graves' ophthalmopathy and about 60 with stable Graves' hyperthyroidism. TCR Vbeta CDR3 sequencing of 120 to 150 peripheral blood samples (roughly 41 ophthalmopathy, 75 to 85 hyperthyroidism and approximately 17 progressor patients) is reported in the paper.

Taken from the germline V gene, the CDR1 and CDR2 loops are SGHVS and FQNEAQ. Here V drops 3 bases and J drops 3 bases, and the junction holds 6 bases not matched to any gene. Reading from cysteine to phenylalanine, the CDR3 counts 15 amino acids. Only CDR3 DNA remains: 45 bases, in frame from the first base. A patient counted as having stable Graves' hyperthyroidism if no progression to ophthalmopathy occurred over 18 months of follow-up. The hyperthyroidism patients were between 18 and 65 years old and newly diagnosed, with a disease duration of less than 2 months. The study excluded patients with uncontrolled infections, other autoimmune diseases, pregnancy or lactation. Diagnoses were established on the basis of clinical symptoms, serum thyroxine and TRAb, thyroid ultrasound, and orbital computed tomography. PBMCs were isolated from 7.5 to 10 ml of fresh peripheral blood by Ficoll-Paque density gradient centrifugation. Total RNA was extracted using Trizol reagent, and RNA quality was assessed on an Agilent 2100 Bioanalyzer.

Study-level results and caveats: Most expanded thyroid clonotypes (frequency above 0.001) were also found in blood, which suggests that blood repertoires may mirror thyroid immune responses. In validation, the model predicted progression to ophthalmopathy a median of approximately 6.3 months before onset, with 70% to 71% sensitivity and roughly 73% specificity. Sample size was not statistically predetermined, and investigators were not blinded to group allocation. A 13 V-J signature model separated ophthalmopathy from stable hyperthyroidism, with 87.88% sensitivity and 81.08% specificity in cross-validation and 80%/75% in testing.

The receptor was derived from a woman aged 18-29 years with Graves' hyperthyroidism. The V and J genes are TRBV7-8 and TRBJ2-3, with 7 bases matching TRBD1. The source material was blood. The CDR3: CASSFGDSGTDTQYF. The sequenced DNA is TGTGCCAGCAGCTTCGGGGACAGTGGTACAGATACGCAGTATTTT.